This T cell receptor beta chain came from a study of early T cells in non-severe SARS-CoV-2 infection (dated by TCRdb to the early 2020s). About the full investigation: Bulk RNA from unsorted whole blood was used for TCR sequencing, so alpha and beta chains could not be paired. Paper-wide results and their limitations: VDJdb matching was skewed toward anti-spike CD8 responses and likely underestimated virus-specific expansions by missing private and CD4 specificities.

This clonotype was picked up many times. Its antigen has not been determined. Per-base quality was not reported, and no clone a single base away is much larger than it. A case-control design nested within a healthcare worker cohort in London, UK, was used, with weekly nasopharyngeal swab PCR tests and blood sampling performed. Healthcare workers were enrolled in the week of the UK lockdown, from 23 to 31 March 2020, and were followed every week for up to about 16 weeks. From its cysteine to its phenylalanine, the CDR3 spans 13 amino acids. Solely the CDR3 DNA is kept, with 39 bases framed from the first base. CDR1 and CDR2, per the germline V gene (reference sequence), are SSHAT and FNYEAQ. The junction shows trimming of 5 bases on V and 4 bases on J, plus 11 bases between the germline ends. Libraries were built with 5' RACE. Sequencing took place on a NextSeq 500. The TCR library protocol attached unique molecular identifiers to individual cDNA molecules to correct for sequencing error and PCR bias. Both TCR alpha and beta chains were sequenced, and tight co-correlation was observed between alpha and beta sequence abundances in each sample. The original pipeline was this. Decombinator V4 was used to perform V gene, J gene and CDR3 annotation of TCR sequences. TCRs were defined as expanded if a significant change between any two time points was detected under a Poisson model with p below 0.0001. TCR abundances were normalised to the total number of TCRs sequenced per sample and expressed as counts per million. MAIT TCRs were defined by TRAV1-2 paired with TRAJ12, TRAJ20 or TRAJ33, and iNKT TCRs by TRAV10 paired with TRAJ18. VDJdb, accessed 1 November 2021, was searched for CMV, EBV and SARS-CoV-2 annotated TCRs, with TCRs annotated for multiple antigens excluded. Starting from the raw public reads, TCRdb applied fastp trimming at Q25, assembled clones with MiXCR and retained in-frame beta chains. For every CDR3 protein sequence, its rows merge into one entry that carries the most common genes and DNA. TCRdb, rather than the study authors, made the V and J calls. For this sample the table gives tens of thousands of distinct CDR3 sequences, of which over 9.5% were detected only once. Roughly 4.8% of the sample is taken by the ten largest.

The sequence is built from TRBV7-7 and TRBJ1-2, with a weak D call of TRBD1 (5 bases match). The clonotype comes from an adult who was a healthcare worker with PCR-confirmed SARS-CoV-2 infection or an uninfected control (not recorded which). Sequenced input: whole blood. The CDR3 protein: CASSAGEVYGYTF. The DNA sequence is TGTGCCAGCAGCGCGGGGGAGGTCTATGGCTACACCTTC.